The 10 T cell receptor beta chains presented below share a single source sample, sequenced in a study of blood T cells in healthy people across ages. The second PCR ran about 6 to 12 cycles with a sample-barcoded 5' primer and J-beta primers. One entry per CDR3 protein, called by TCRdb with MiXCR from the 5' RACE reads. The repertoire includes 1.5 million to 2 million distinct CDR3 sequences, approximately 28% of them detected once, and over 7% sits in the top ten. Sequenced material: blood. These receptors originate from a woman aged 25-40 years in good health.

This clonotype occurred many times. V gene TRBV20-1 combines with J gene TRBJ2-1; D unclear. Trimming pared 5 bases from V and 2 bases from J, leaving 16 bases between. CDR1 is DFQATT and CDR2 is SNEGSKA in the germline V gene (reference sequence). The CDR3 runs to 15 residues. CDR3 in amino acids: CSAPSRSATYNEQFF. The DNA of the CDR3 is TGCAGTGCTCCGTCCCGCTCGGCTACCTACAATGAGCAGTTCTTC.

The chain has TRBV7-3 and TRBJ1-6; 8 bases fit TRBD1. Germline CDR1 is SGHTA and CDR2 is FQGTGA. The CDR3 length is 13 residues. Losses at the gene ends were 5 bases for V and 16 bases for J; bases not matched to a gene: 10. The CDR3 nucleotides read TGTGCCAGCAGCCCCGGACAGGGACGAGCTCTCCACTTT. Translation: CASSPGQGRALHF.

The V gene is TRBV9, the J gene TRBJ2-1, with D possibly being TRBD2 (5 bases). The germline V and J ends were trimmed by 6 bases and 2 bases, with 15 bases remaining between them. The germline CDR1 and CDR2 sequences are SGDLS and YYNGEE. This CDR3 is 15 amino acids long. As DNA, the CDR3 is TGTGCCAGCACTCCAGATGGGAGTACCTACAATGAGCAGTTCTTC. This codes for CASTPDGSTYNEQFF. Variable domain in full (rest from reference TRBV9 and TRBJ2-1): DSGVTQTPKHLITATGQRVTLRCSPRSGDLSVYWYQQSLDQGLQFLIQYYNGEERAKGNILERFSAQQFPDLHSELNLSSLELGDSALYFCASTPDGSTYNEQFFGPGTRLTVL.

This clonotype has more than one count but fewer than ten. J is TRBJ2-4 and V is TRBV19; possible D gene TRBD1, 6 bases. Germline V CDR1 and CDR2: LNHDA, SQIVND (reference sequence). Between the trimmed V and J ends, which lost 6 bases and 8 bases, there was a span of 11 bases. CDR3 size: 12 residues. The DNA for the CDR3 is TGTGCCAGTAGCAGGGGTTGGGACATTCAGTACTTC. This sequence encodes CASSRGWDIQYF.

The chain uses TRBV2 and TRBJ1-6; the D gene is possibly TRBD1 (5 bases). V dropped 4 bases and J dropped 3 bases, with 16 bases sitting between them. The CDR3 spans 17 residues. Per germline, CDR1 SNHLY and CDR2 FYNNEI. The CDR3 sequence: CASSGVIGVDYNSPLHF. Written as DNA, the CDR3 is TGTGCCAGCAGTGGTGTGATAGGGGTGGACTATAATTCACCCCTCCACTTT.

V and J are TRBV7-3 and TRBJ2-4; D unresolved. The closer fit of TRBJ2-5 to the DNA end suggests the J call may be wrong. Germline V gene data show CDR1 as SGHTA and CDR2 as FQGTGA. The CDR3 runs 10 residues. The CDR3 DNA sequence: TGTGCGGTATTAGCTGAGACCCAGTACTTC. This translates into CAVLAETQYF.

The V and J genes are TRBV5-5 and TRBJ2-1; D possibly matches TRBD1 or TRBD2 (5 bases each). V was clipped by 2 bases and J by 6 bases, with 9 bases between them. Germline values: CDR1 SGHKS, CDR2 YYEKEE (reference sequence). This CDR3 is built from 13 residues. The CDR3 nucleotides read TGTGCCAGCAGCTTTGGGACGTTCAATGAGCAGTTCTTC. It specifies CASSFGTFNEQFF. The full variable domain, with the rest looked up from reference TRBV5-5 and TRBJ2-1, is DAGVTQSPTHLIKTRGQQVTLRCSPISGHKSVSWYQQVLGQGPQFIFQYYEKEERGRGNFPDRFSARQFPNYSSELNVNALLLGDSALYLCASSFGTFNEQFFGPGTRLTVL.

This sequence joins TRBV24-1 and TRBJ2-1; D tentatively fits TRBD1 or TRBD2 (6 bases each). The germline CDR1 and CDR2 sequences are KGHDR and SFDVKD. CDR3 length: 16 amino acids. This CDR3 is CVSNFRRDISYNEQFF. The CDR3 DNA follows: TGTGTCTCAAACTTTCGGCGGGACATTTCCTACAATGAGCAGTTCTTC.

The chain employs TRBV20-1 and TRBJ2-1; D not certain. V shed 3 bases and J shed 0 bases, with 12 bases lying between them. The CDR3 is 15 residues long. Germline lookup yields CDR1 DFQATT and CDR2 SNEGSKA (reference sequence). The CDR3 here is CSARSGSVSYNEQFF. CDR3 coding DNA: TGCAGTGCTAGGTCTGGTTCTGTCTCCTACAATGAGCAGTTCTTC.

The table lists this clonotype with a few counts. The V gene is TRBV29-1, the J gene TRBJ2-5; 7 nucleotides agree with TRBD2. V lost 4 bases to trimming and J lost 5 bases; unmatched junction nucleotides: 7. Germline V lookup: CDR1 SQVTM, CDR2 ANQGSEA. CDR3 length: 13 amino acids. This CDR3 reads CSVAGRNRETQYF. The CDR3 nucleotides read TGCAGCGTTGCCGGGAGGAATAGGGAGACCCAGTACTTC. Full variable domain (missing parts from reference TRBV29-1 and TRBJ2-5): SAVISQKPSRDICQRGTSLTIQCQVDSQVTMMFWYRQQPGQSLTLIATANQGSEATYESGFVIDKFPISRPNLTFSTLTVSNMSPEDSSIYLCSVAGRNRETQYFGPGTRLLVL.